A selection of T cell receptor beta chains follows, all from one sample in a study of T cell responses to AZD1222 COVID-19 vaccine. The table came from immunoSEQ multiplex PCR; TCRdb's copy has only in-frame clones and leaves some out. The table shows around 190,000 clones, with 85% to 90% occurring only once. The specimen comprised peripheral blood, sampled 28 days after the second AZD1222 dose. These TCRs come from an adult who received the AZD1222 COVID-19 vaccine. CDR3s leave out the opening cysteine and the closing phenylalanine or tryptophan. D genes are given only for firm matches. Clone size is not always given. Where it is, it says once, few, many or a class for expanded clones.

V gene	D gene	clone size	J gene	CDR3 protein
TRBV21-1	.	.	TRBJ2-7	ASRGTGVHEQY
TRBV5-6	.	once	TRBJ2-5	ASSLISGGGEETQY
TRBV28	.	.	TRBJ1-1	ASSLIVPGGSTEAF
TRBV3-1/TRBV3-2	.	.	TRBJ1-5	ASSQVPGPDQPQH
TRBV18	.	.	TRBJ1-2	ASSGRAAGYT
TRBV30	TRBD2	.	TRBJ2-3	AWSYVAGGPDTQY
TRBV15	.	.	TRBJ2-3	ATSRVRGDTQY
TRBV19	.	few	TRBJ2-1	ASSTGRRQNNEQF
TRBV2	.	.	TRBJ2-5	ASSEARVGGQETQY
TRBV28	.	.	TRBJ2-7	ASSFPTDPLN
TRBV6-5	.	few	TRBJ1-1	ASSFGRNTEAF
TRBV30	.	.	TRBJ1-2	ASVGLQGGYGYT
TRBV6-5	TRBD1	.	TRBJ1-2	ASSQDRGLYGYT
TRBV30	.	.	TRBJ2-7	AGDRSYYEQY
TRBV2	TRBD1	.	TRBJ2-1	ASSDPKDRGLSSYNEQF
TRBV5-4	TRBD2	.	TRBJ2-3	ASTKPGAGGADTQY
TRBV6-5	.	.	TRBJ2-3	ASKEGATQY
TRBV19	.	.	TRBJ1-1	ASSVTPNTEAF
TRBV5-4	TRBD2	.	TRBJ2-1	ASSPSGGAYEQF